In its sample, the clone carrying this TCR beta chain was seen a few times. No antigen is known for it. At one end, the junction sequence differs from germline, possibly due to a read error. This sample is part of a study of T cell responses to AZD1222 COVID-19 vaccine. Notes on the study in general: Spike-specific TCR breadth and depth were elevated following two AZD1222 doses. No day 14 peak samples; only post-peak repertoires were characterized. AZD1222 recipients seropositive at baseline numbered only five to seven.

The assay was immunoSEQ multiplex PCR, and TCRdb's table has in-frame clones only and misses some. The table has 120,000 to 150,000 clones, roughly 86% seen once. From germline, CDR1 is SSHAT and CDR2 FNYEAQ (reference sequence). The length of the CDR3 is 13 residues. Here the sequenced sample was peripheral blood, taken 28 days after the second dose of the MenACWY control vaccine. This TCR was recovered from an adult who received the MenACWY meningococcal vaccine as a control. The chain combines TRBV7-7 with TRBJ2-1; D gene ambiguous. The chain's CDR3 is CASSLGSAREQFF. The CDR3 DNA sequence: TGTGCTAGCAGCTTAGGTTCCGCACGTGAGCAGTTCTTC.